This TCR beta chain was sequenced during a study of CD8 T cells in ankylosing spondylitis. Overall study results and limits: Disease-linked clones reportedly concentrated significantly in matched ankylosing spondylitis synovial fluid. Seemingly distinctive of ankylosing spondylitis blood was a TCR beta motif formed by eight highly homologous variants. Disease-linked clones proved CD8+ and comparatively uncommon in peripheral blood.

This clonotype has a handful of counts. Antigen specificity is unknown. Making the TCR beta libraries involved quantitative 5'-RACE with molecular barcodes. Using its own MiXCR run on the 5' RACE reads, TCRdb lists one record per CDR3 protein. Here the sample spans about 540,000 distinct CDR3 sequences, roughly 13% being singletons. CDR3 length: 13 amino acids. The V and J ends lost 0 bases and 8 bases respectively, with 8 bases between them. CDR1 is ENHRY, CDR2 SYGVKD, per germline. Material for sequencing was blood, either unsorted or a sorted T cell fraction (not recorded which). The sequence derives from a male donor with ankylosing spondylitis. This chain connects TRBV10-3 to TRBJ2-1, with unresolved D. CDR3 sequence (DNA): TGTGCCATCAGTGAGTCAAGCATCCATGAGCAGTTCTTC. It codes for CAISESSIHEQFF.